This T cell receptor beta chain was profiled in a study of blood T cells in healthy people across ages. PCR was performed a second time for about 6 to 12 cycles using a sample-barcoded 5' primer and a J-beta primer mix. TCRdb recomputed calls from the 5' RACE reads with MiXCR, one row per CDR3 protein. This sample carries fewer than 2,000,000 distinct CDR3 sequences, roughly two fifths of them seen once, and the ten largest clones take under 25%. The ends lost 5 bases at V and 5 bases at J; junction bases unmatched: 7. Germline V gene sequence: CDR1 SNHLY, CDR2 FYNNEI. The CDR3 consists of 14 residues.

This sequence originates from a human donor in good health. Sequenced sample: blood. This chain links TRBV2 with TRBJ2-5; 8 bases fit TRBD2. CDR3 sequence: CASSLHGGAETQYF. The CDR3 bases are TGTGCCAGCAGTCTACACGGGGGGGCGGAGACCCAGTACTTC.